This TCR beta chain was observed in a study of blood T cell repertoires in COVID-19. Background on the study: Sites across the United States, Italy and Spain contributed samples from acute and convalescent COVID-19. Sources were T cells, B-cell-depleted T cells, or PBMCs; the material itself was cDNA or gDNA.

Authors' methods: Amplification from reference gene primers served as the basis for estimated nucleated cell counts. Sequencing used immunoSEQ multiplex PCR; TCRdb keeps in-frame clones, though not all of them. V and J calls and clone size come straight from that table; D and trimming were deduced from the DNA. The sample includes 200,000 to 250,000 clones, approximately 90% seen only once; the top ten take over 0.75%. The germline V gene encodes CDR1 KGHSH and CDR2 LQKENI. V trimming: 0 bases; J trimming: 9 bases; junction bases outside the gene matches: 7. CDR3 size: 16 residues. One Seattle source followed patients from active infection through their disease course.

This receptor was identified in a man in his sixties with COVID-19, enrolled during active disease. The chain links TRBV18 to TRBJ2-1; 11 bases fit TRBD2. Sample: peripheral blood. The CDR3 sequence: CASSPPMTSGISEQFF. As DNA, the CDR3 is TGTGCCAGCTCACCACCGATGACTAGCGGGATTAGTGAGCAGTTCTTC.